This T cell receptor (beta chain) was documented in a study of blood T cell repertoires in COVID-19. For the study at large: Some COVID-19 samples were acute and others convalescent; all came from the United States, Italy and Spain.

CDR3 length equals 13 residues. The ends were cut back, 6 bases at V and 4 bases at J, with 12 bases in the middle. As originally analysed: Researchers report that nucleated cell counts were estimated from reference gene primer amplification. This table comes from immunoSEQ multiplex PCR, and its TCRdb copy is limited to in-frame clones, with some not included. V, J and clone size are taken as reported in that table, and D and trimming were inferred from the DNA itself. The sample includes about 190,000 clones, around 76% of them seen just once. This clone occurred a few times. The chain employs TRBV12-3 or TRBV12-4 and TRBJ1-2; D may be TRBD1 (5 bases). The clonotype originates from a woman aged 50 to 60 with acute COVID-19. The sequenced material came from PBMCs or T cells enriched from blood (not recorded which). The CDR3 loop reads CASRPDRGYGYTF. CDR3 sequence (DNA): TGTGCCAGCAGGCCCGACAGAGGCTATGGCTACACCTTC.